A selection of T cell receptor beta chains follows, all from one sample in a study of blood T cell repertoires in COVID-19. Repertoires were generated with immunoSEQ multiplex PCR, while TCRdb's copy carries only in-frame clones and drops some. The data contain roughly 320,000 clones, over 75% of them singletons. The specimen was PBMCs or T cells enriched from blood (not recorded which). These receptors were collected from a man younger than 40 who had recovered from COVID-19. Each CDR3 is given with its conserved first and last residue. The order of the fields is D gene, J gene, V gene, CDR3 protein, CDR3 DNA. A D gene is named only where the DNA matches it firmly.

>TRBD2|TRBJ2-5|TRBV10-1
CASSEGAGGEETQYF
TGCGCCAGCAGTGAAGGAGCGGGGGGCGAAGAGACCCAGTACTTC
>NA|TRBJ2-3|TRBV12-3/TRBV12-4
CASSKRPTDTQYF
TGTGCCAGCAGCAAGCGGCCCACAGATACGCAGTATTTT
>TRBD1|TRBJ1-2|TRBV5-1
CASRFDRVDYGYTF
TGCGCCAGCAGATTTGACAGGGTTGACTATGGCTACACCTTC
>NA|TRBJ1-5|TRBV15
CATSQALSNQPQHF
TGTGCCACCTCACAGGCGTTGAGCAATCAGCCCCAGCATTTT
>NA|TRBJ2-2|TRBV6-5
CASSPPRFEGELFF
TGTGCCAGCAGCCCCCCTAGGTTCGAAGGGGAGCTGTTTTTT
>NA|TRBJ1-5|TRBV12-2
CASRPRGLHNQPQHF
TGTGCAAGTCGCCCCCGAGGGCTTCATAATCAGCCCCAGCATTTT
>TRBD1|TRBJ1-6|TRBV5-6
CASSRTGDSPLHF
TGTGCCAGCAGCCGGACAGGGGATTCACCCCTCCACTTT
>TRBD1|TRBJ1-5|TRBV6-5
CASSYSGTGNQPQHF
TGTGCCAGCAGTTACTCCGGGACAGGGAATCAGCCCCAGCATTTT
>NA|TRBJ2-7|TRBV28
CASRRQGGGYEQYF
TGTGCCAGCAGGAGACAGGGTGGAGGGTACGAGCAGTACTTC
>NA|TRBJ2-2|TRBV5-5
CASSFLLGNTGELFF
TGTGCCAGCAGCTTTCTTCTAGGGAACACCGGGGAGCTGTTTTTT
>TRBD1|TRBJ2-3|TRBV10-2
CASSEAGTGVRTDTQYF
TGCGCCAGCAGTGAGGCCGGGACAGGGGTCCGGACAGATACGCAGTATTTT